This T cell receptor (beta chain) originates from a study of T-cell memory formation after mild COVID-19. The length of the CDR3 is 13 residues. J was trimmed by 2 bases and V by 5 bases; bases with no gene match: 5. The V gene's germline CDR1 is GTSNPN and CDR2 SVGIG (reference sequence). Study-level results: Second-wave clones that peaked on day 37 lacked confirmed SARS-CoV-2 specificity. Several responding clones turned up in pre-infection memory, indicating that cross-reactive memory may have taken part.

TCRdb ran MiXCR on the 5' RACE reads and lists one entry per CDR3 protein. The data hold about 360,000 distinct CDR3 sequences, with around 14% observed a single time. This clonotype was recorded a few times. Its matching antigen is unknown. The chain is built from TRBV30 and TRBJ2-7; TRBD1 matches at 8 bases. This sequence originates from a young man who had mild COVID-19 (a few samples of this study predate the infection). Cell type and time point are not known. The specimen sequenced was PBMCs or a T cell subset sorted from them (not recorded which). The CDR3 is CAWADRDAYEQYF. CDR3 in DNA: TGTGCCTGGGCGGACAGGGACGCCTACGAGCAGTACTTC.